A selection of T cell receptor beta chains follows, all from one sample in a study of blood T cell repertoires in COVID-19. The protocol was immunoSEQ multiplex PCR, while the TCRdb copy is restricted to in-frame clones and leaves out a portion. The repertoire holds about 370,000 clones, with 80% to 90% as singletons. Material: PBMCs or T cells enriched from blood (not recorded which). The receptors were sampled from a man younger than 35 who had recovered from COVID-19. Each CDR3 is given with its conserved first and last residue. D genes are given only for firm matches. The size field is filled for only some rows; it gives once, few, many or a size class.

D gene,V gene,J gene,clone size,CDR3 protein,CDR3 DNA
NA,TRBV30,TRBJ1-1,NA,CAWNSGSEAFF,TGTGCCTGGAACTCCGGGAGTGAAGCTTTCTTT
NA,TRBV27,TRBJ1-5,NA,CASSETANQPQHF,TGTGCCAGCAGTGAAACAGCTAATCAGCCCCAGCATTTT
TRBD1,TRBV5-6,TRBJ1-5,few,CASSLGQGPQPQHF,TGTGCCAGCAGCTTAGGACAGGGCCCTCAGCCCCAGCATTTT
NA,TRBV19,TRBJ1-1,NA,CASYEQGKNTEAFF,TGTGCCAGTTACGAACAGGGAAAGAACACTGAAGCTTTCTTT
NA,TRBV24-1,TRBJ2-3,NA,CATSDSVNSTDTQYF,TGTGCCACCAGTGATTCGGTCAATAGCACAGATACGCAGTATTTT
TRBD2,TRBV28,TRBJ2-7,NA,CASRLAGARYEQYF,TGTGCCAGCAGGTTAGCGGGAGCTAGGTACGAGCAGTACTTC
TRBD1,TRBV11-3,TRBJ2-7,NA,CASRATGGEQYF,TGTGCCAGCAGGGCGACAGGGGGCGAGCAGTACTTC
NA,TRBV4-1,TRBJ2-3,NA,CASSQSDGGTQYF,TGCGCCAGCAGCCAAAGCGACGGCGGTACGCAGTATTTT
NA,TRBV5-4,TRBJ1-5,NA,CASTIQGSNQPQHF,TGTGCCAGCACCATACAGGGAAGCAATCAGCCCCAGCATTTT
TRBD1,TRBV2,TRBJ1-1,NA,CASSGQGGYTEAFF,TGTGCCAGCAGTGGACAGGGTGGTTACACTGAAGCTTTCTTT
TRBD2,TRBV5-5,TRBJ2-7,NA,CASTKQLAGRYEQYF,TGTGCCAGCACCAAGCAACTAGCGGGGAGATACGAGCAGTACTTC
TRBD2,TRBV6-5,TRBJ2-2,once,CASSYPTSGGWELFF,TGTGCCAGCAGTTACCCGACTAGCGGGGGTTGGGAGCTGTTTTTT
TRBD2,TRBV18,TRBJ2-1,NA,CASSPVAGFHEQFF,TGTGCCAGCTCACCAGTAGCGGGATTCCATGAGCAGTTCTTC
NA,TRBV9,TRBJ2-5,NA,CASSATGIQETQYF,TGTGCCAGCAGCGCGACGGGGATACAAGAGACCCAGTACTTC
NA,TRBV7-9,TRBJ1-5,NA,CASSSQDQPQHF,TGTGCCAGCAGCTCCCAGGATCAGCCCCAGCATTTT
NA,TRBV4-3,TRBJ2-1,NA,CASSQEPHKMNEQFF,TGCGCCAGCAGCCAAGAACCCCACAAGATGAATGAGCAGTTCTTC
NA,TRBV5-4,TRBJ1-1,NA,CASSPFPTEEAFF,TGTGCCAGCAGCCCCTTCCCTACTGAGGAAGCTTTCTTT
NA,TRBV20-1,TRBJ1-5,NA,CSASGDTGNQPQHF,TGCAGTGCTAGTGGCGATACAGGGAATCAGCCCCAGCATTTT
NA,TRBV3-1/TRBV3-2,TRBJ2-2,NA,CASSHHPRQINTGELFF,TGTGCCAGCAGCCATCATCCTAGGCAAATAAACACCGGGGAGCTGTTTTTT
TRBD1,TRBV19,TRBJ2-7,NA,CASSRDSGVPFYEQYF,TGTGCCAGTAGTAGGGACAGCGGTGTTCCTTTTTACGAGCAGTACTTC
TRBD2,TRBV7-2,TRBJ2-1,NA,CASSLALAGGYNEQFF,TGTGCCAGCAGCTTAGCGCTAGCGGGAGGGTACAATGAGCAGTTCTTC
NA,TRBV30,TRBJ1-3,NA,CAWMKGNNGNTIYF,TGTGCCTGGATGAAGGGGAATAACGGAAACACCATATATTTT
NA,TRBV13,TRBJ2-7,NA,CASSLRRRSSYEQYF,TGTGCCAGCAGCTTACGAAGGAGAAGCTCCTACGAGCAGTACTTC
TRBD1,TRBV3-1/TRBV3-2,TRBJ1-2,NA,CASSQDARGHYGYTF,TGTGCCAGCAGCCAAGATGCCAGGGGGCACTATGGCTACACCTTC
NA,TRBV2,TRBJ2-3,NA,CASSPDDGTQYF,TGTGCCAGCTCACCCGATGACGGGACGCAGTATTTT
TRBD1,TRBV15,TRBJ2-2,NA,CATSRDGWDRDLTLNTGELFF,TGTGCCACCAGCAGAGATGGTTGGGACAGGGATCTAACGTTAAACACCGGGGAGCTGTTTTTT
TRBD2,TRBV28,TRBJ2-3,NA,CASMEGAGVGTDTQYF,TGTGCCAGCATGGAGGGAGCGGGAGTAGGGACAGATACGCAGTATTTT
NA,TRBV28,TRBJ2-1,NA,CASSLPSGEQFF,TGTGCCAGCAGTTTGCCAAGCGGTGAGCAGTTCTTC
TRBD2,TRBV30,TRBJ2-1,once,CAWSVRWVAGVGNEQFF,TGTGCCTGGAGTGTACGATGGGTAGCGGGAGTGGGAAATGAGCAGTTCTTC